This T cell receptor beta chain is from a study of shared clonotypes between healthy human individuals. V lost 5 bases to trimming and J lost 4 bases; unmatched junction nucleotides: 6. The CDR3 loop spans 14 amino acids. CDR1 is SGHVS, CDR2 FNYEAQ, per germline. Naive CD8 isolation took CD45RO-negative cells positively selected for CCR7 and excluded terminally differentiated effector memory CD45RA+ cells. The run depth of the assay was deep. Using immunoSEQ multiplex PCR, the repertoire was profiled, and TCRdb retains in-frame clones only, with some absent. The sample holds hundreds of thousands of clones, less than 97% seen once.

Input material: naive CD8+ T cells sorted from blood. The clonotype comes from a woman aged 25 to 45 in good health. This chain uses TRBV7-6 with TRBJ2-5, with TRBD2 identical over 8 bases. CDR3 bases: TGTGCCAGCAGCCCACCGGGAGGGCGAGAGACCCAGTACTTC. It specifies CASSPPGGRETQYF.